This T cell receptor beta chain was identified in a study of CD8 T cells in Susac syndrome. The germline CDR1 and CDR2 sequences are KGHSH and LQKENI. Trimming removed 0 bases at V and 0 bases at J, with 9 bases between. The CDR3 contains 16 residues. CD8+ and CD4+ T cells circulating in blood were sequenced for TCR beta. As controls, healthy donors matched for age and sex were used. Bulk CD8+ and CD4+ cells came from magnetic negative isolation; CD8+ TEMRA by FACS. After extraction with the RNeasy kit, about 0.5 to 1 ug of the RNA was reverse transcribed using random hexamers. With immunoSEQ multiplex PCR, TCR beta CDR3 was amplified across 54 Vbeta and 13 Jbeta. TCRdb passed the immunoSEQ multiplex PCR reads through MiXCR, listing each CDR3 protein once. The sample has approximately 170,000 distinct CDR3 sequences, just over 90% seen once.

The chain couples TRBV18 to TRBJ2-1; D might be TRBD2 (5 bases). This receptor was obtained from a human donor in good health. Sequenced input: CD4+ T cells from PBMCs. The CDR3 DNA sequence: TGTGCCAGCTCACCACCGAGTGGGAGCTCCTACAATGAGCAGTTCTTC. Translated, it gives CASSPPSGSSYNEQFF.